Following are 24 T cell receptor beta chains from one sample sequenced in a study of vaccination and CD4 T cells after COVID-19. These TCRs are of unknown antigen specificity. Sequencing of the DNA from cultured CD4+ T cells was carried out with the Oncomine TCR Beta short-read assay. TCRdb re-called the PCR reads with MiXCR, one entry per CDR3 protein. Among 15,000 or so distinct CDR3 sequences listed, 50% were seen once. Stated treatment: approximately 9-day PBMC culture with coronavirus spike peptide pools or control peptides (ViraFEST assay). The specimen comprised cultured CD4+ T cells from blood, sampled after SARS-CoV-2 vaccination. These receptors originate from a human donor with COVID-19.

The chain is built from TRBV12-3 or TRBV12-4 and TRBJ1-3; D not resolved. V shed 7 bases and J shed 1 base, with 8 bases lying between them. This CDR3 comprises 13 residues. CDR3 region: CASTENSGNTIYF. The CDR3 DNA reads as TGTGCCAGCACGGAGAATTCTGGAAACACCATATATTTT.

This clonotype has only a few counts. This chain joins TRBV27 and TRBJ1-1, with a possible D match to TRBD1 (5 bases). Germline CDR1 MNHEY, CDR2 SMNVEV (reference sequence). V was trimmed by 5 bases and J by 4 bases, leaving 17 bases between them. This CDR3 is 15 amino acids long. CDR3 sequence reads: CASSLRDLRGTEAFF. The CDR3 DNA reads TGTGCCAGCAGTCTCAGGGACCTTCGCGGCACTGAAGCTTTCTTT.

The chain links TRBV6-5 to TRBJ1-1, with a weak D call TRBD1 (6 bases). Germline CDR1 MNHEY, CDR2 SVGAGI. The ends were cut back, 4 bases at V and 5 bases at J, with 11 bases in the middle. CDR3 length: 13 residues. CDR3 loop: CASSFGQPTEAFF. CDR3 in DNA: TGTGCCAGCAGTTTCGGACAGCCAACTGAAGCTTTCTTT.

This chain links TRBV6-5 with TRBJ2-7; maybe TRBD2 (6 bases). CDR1 is MNHEY, CDR2 SVGAGI, per germline. Trimming removed 0 bases from V and 0 bases from J, with 9 bases in between. The CDR3 is 15 amino acids. The CDR3 region is CASSYSAGISYEQYF. The CDR3 nucleotides read TGTGCCAGCAGTTACTCCGCGGGGATCTCCTACGAGCAGTACTTC.

V gene TRBV19 combines with J gene TRBJ2-1, with D uncertain. The CDR3 spans 14 residues. Trimming left V 5 bases short and J 2 bases short, with 10 bases between. Germline loops: CDR1 LNHDA, CDR2 SQIVND (reference sequence). CDR3 bases: TGTGCCAGTAGTGTGACTGAGACCTACAATGAGCAGTTCTTC. This translates into CASSVTETYNEQFF.

The chain is built from TRBV6-1 and TRBJ1-1, with 9 bases matching TRBD1. Germline-derived CDR1 and CDR2 are MNHNS and SASEGT. V dropped 6 bases and J dropped 0; count of bases not matched to a gene: 11. The CDR3 runs 17 residues. This CDR3 is CASRYLGTGILNTEAFF. For the CDR3, the DNA is TGTGCCAGCAGGTATCTTGGGACAGGGATATTGAACACTGAAGCTTTCTTT.

This clonotype was recorded a few times. The gene calls are TRBV20-1 and TRBJ1-3, with 7 bases lining up with TRBD1. CDR3 length equals 13 residues. In germline, CDR1 is DFQATT, CDR2 SNEGSKA (reference sequence). The V gene end was trimmed by 6 bases and the J gene end by 7 bases; junction bases not matched to a gene: 9. The CDR3 protein is CSATDRAKNTIYF. CDR3 bases: TGCAGTGCCACAGACAGGGCGAAGAACACCATATATTTT.

The chain is built from TRBV20-1 and TRBJ2-1; 12 bases fit TRBD1. Germline assignment: CDR1 DFQATT and CDR2 SNEGSKA (reference sequence). This CDR3 is built from 15 residues. The ends lost 3 bases at V and 7 bases at J; junction bases unmatched: 7. The CDR3 here is CSASLLGQGANEQFF. The CDR3 nucleotides read TGCAGTGCTAGTCTCCTGGGACAGGGGGCGAATGAGCAGTTCTTC.

This clonotype was detected a few times. The chain carries TRBV27 and TRBJ1-2, with 7 bases fitting TRBD1. The V and J ends lost 4 bases and 0 bases, in that order; junction bases with no gene match: 11. CDR3 length: 17 residues. CDR1 and CDR2 (germline): MNHEY, SMNVEV (reference sequence). The CDR3 spells CASSSHRGPTTNYGYTF. For the CDR3, the DNA is TGTGCCAGCAGTTCCCACAGGGGACCTACGACTAACTATGGCTACACCTTC.

This clonotype was counted between two and nine times. This sequence joins TRBV20-1 and TRBJ2-5, with 7 nucleotides matching TRBD2. This CDR3 is built from 15 residues. V lost 5 bases and J lost 1; bases outside the gene matches: 10. Per germline, CDR1 DFQATT and CDR2 SNEGSKA (reference sequence). The CDR3 DNA sequence: TGCAGTGCTCAAACCCCGGGACTACGCCAAGAGACCCAGTACTTC. It codes for CSAQTPGLRQETQYF.

This chain joins TRBV21-1 and TRBJ1-5. TRBV21-1 is a known pseudogene. CDR3 size: 13 residues. CDR3 DNA sequence: TGTGCCAGGTGCAGAGGCTGTAATCAGCCCCAGCATTTT. Translating gives CARCRGCNQPQHF.

The chain combines TRBV7-2 with TRBJ2-5, with 7 bases fitting TRBD2. With 4 bases clipped from V and 4 bases from J, the junction kept 9 bases outside the gene matches. Germline V gene data show CDR1 as SGHTA and CDR2 as FQGNSA. CDR3 length equals 15 residues. CDR3 sequence (DNA): TGTGCCAGCAGCTCCCTCCTTCTAGCGGCAGAGACCCAGTACTTC. This sequence encodes CASSSLLLAAETQYF.

The J gene is TRBJ1-5, the V gene TRBV6-1, with D uncertain. V lost 4 bases to trimming and J lost 0 bases, with 7 bases between them. The germline V gene has CDR1 MNHNS and CDR2 SASEGT. The CDR3 length is 14 residues. As DNA, the CDR3 is TGTGCCAGCAGTGCGACATATAGCAATCAGCCCCAGCATTTT. It translates to CASSATYSNQPQHF.

This clonotype was observed a single time. V gene TRBV11-2 combines with J gene TRBJ2-5, with D tentatively TRBD1 (6 bases). The CDR3 runs 14 residues. The germline V gene encodes CDR1 SGHAT and CDR2 FQNNGV. Deletions cut 5 bases from V and 3 bases from J, with 13 bases between. CDR3 sequence reads: CASSLPRQEETQYF. In DNA form, the CDR3 reads TGTGCCAGCAGCCTACCCAGACAGGAAGAGACCCAGTACTTC.

The genes are TRBV6-1 and TRBJ1-5, with a weak D call TRBD1 (6 bases). From germline, CDR1 is MNHNS and CDR2 SASEGT. This CDR3 contains 16 residues. The V gene lost 3 bases and the J gene lost 8 bases, with 20 bases spanning the gap. CDR3 in amino acids: CASSEGWGGQIKPQHF. DNA for the CDR3: TGTGCCAGCAGTGAGGGGTGGGGGGGGCAAATAAAGCCCCAGCATTTT.

J is TRBJ1-4 and V is TRBV4-1, with 7 bases fitting TRBD1. The V gene end was trimmed by 4 bases and the J gene end by 7 bases; junction bases not matched to a gene: 9. CDR3 length equals 15 residues. Germline loops: CDR1 MGHRA, CDR2 YSYEKL. The CDR3 coding sequence is TGCGCCAGCAGCCCAAGTCCAGGGGGTCTTGAAAAACTGTTTTTT. Its translation: CASSPSPGGLEKLFF.

The CDR3 here is CASSYSAGGADTQYF. The DNA of the CDR3 is TGTGCCAGCAGTTACTCGGCGGGGGGGGCAGATACGCAGTATTTT. The chain carries TRBV6-5 and TRBJ2-3, with TRBD2 matching 9 bases. Germline V gene data show CDR1 as MNHEY and CDR2 as SVGAGI. The ends lost 0 bases at V and 4 bases at J; junction bases unmatched: 2. The CDR3 extends over 15 amino acids.

The chain is built from TRBV20-1 and TRBJ2-7, with D tentatively TRBD1 or TRBD2 (7 bases each). Germline CDR1 DFQATT, CDR2 SNEGSKA (reference sequence). With 3 bases removed from V and 4 bases from J, the gap between germline ends came to 25 bases. This CDR3 comprises 17 residues. The DNA of the CDR3 is TGCAGTGCTAGGGTAACGATTGCGGGGGACAGCCTATACGAGCAGTACTTC. Its protein product is CSARVTIAGDSLYEQYF.

V gene TRBV7-2 combines with J gene TRBJ1-1, with D possibly TRBD1 on 5 matching bases. V lost 1 base and J lost 4, with 13 bases in between. Germline V gene lookup returns CDR1 SGHTA and CDR2 FQGNSA. This CDR3 is 15 amino acids long. The DNA of the CDR3 is TGTGCCAGCAGCTTAGATTCGGGAGGGGTCACTGAAGCTTTCTTT. This encodes CASSLDSGGVTEAFF.

A few counts support this clonotype. V gene TRBV24-1 combines with J gene TRBJ2-3; 8 bases map to TRBD1. The V and J ends lost 8 bases and 2 bases, in that order; junction bases with no gene match: 5. The CDR3 loop spans 14 amino acids. The germline gives CDR1 KGHDR, CDR2 SFDVKD. CDR3 sequence reads: CATTGQGSTDTQYF. The DNA of the CDR3 is TGTGCCACCACCGGACAGGGCTCCACAGATACGCAGTATTTT.

In its sample, this clonotype was seen a few times. This sequence joins TRBV7-2 and TRBJ1-2; perhaps TRBD1 as D (5 bases). CDR1 is SGHTA, CDR2 FQGNSA, per germline. This CDR3 is built from 18 residues. V shed 1 base and J shed 6 bases, with 24 bases lying between them. The CDR3 reads CASSLVGGSAEPSHGYTF. CDR3 bases: TGTGCCAGCAGCTTAGTTGGGGGGTCGGCGGAACCAAGCCATGGCTACACCTTC.

Notes on this clonotype: A read error may produce the germline difference seen at one junction end. V is TRBV7-2 and J is TRBJ2-5; 12 bases match TRBD1. Germline assignment: CDR1 SGHTA and CDR2 FQGNSA. CDR3 length: 15 residues. CDR3 protein: CASSLGDRGQETQYF. In DNA, the CDR3 is TGCGCCAGCAGCTTGGGGGACAGGGGGCAGGAGACCCAGTACTTC.

The chain carries TRBV7-2 and TRBJ2-1; D uncertain. CDR1 and CDR2 from the germline V gene are SGHTA and FQGNSA. Trimming removed 2 bases at V and 4 bases at J, with 9 bases between. The CDR3 extends over 14 amino acids. CDR3 loop: CASSLSIGYNEQFF. The CDR3 nucleotides are TGTGCCAGCAGCTTAAGTATAGGATACAATGAGCAGTTCTTC.

This chain joins TRBV5-1 and TRBJ2-7; 9 bases align to TRBD1. The V gene end was trimmed by 4 bases and the J gene end by 7 bases; junction bases not matched to a gene: 9. The CDR3 extends over 14 amino acids. Germline CDR1 reads SGHRS; CDR2 reads YFSETQ. The chain's CDR3 is CASSPTGGSLEQYF. DNA for the CDR3: TGCGCCAGCAGCCCGACAGGGGGAAGCCTAGAGCAGTACTTC.